This T cell receptor (beta chain) came from a study of OX40 agonist ivuxolimab in advanced cancers. V was shortened by 4 bases and J by 4 bases, with 16 bases between the two germline ends. Germline CDR1 is MNHNS and CDR2 is SASEGT. CDR3 length: 15 residues. Clones were sequenced by immunoSEQ multiplex PCR, and TCRdb holds only the in-frame ones, with some missing. The table includes over 25,000 clones, 85% detected once. The chain recombines TRBV6-1 with TRBJ2-5; D perhaps matches TRBD2 (6 bases). The sample here was CD4+ or CD8+ T cells sorted from blood, taken in a trial of the OX40 agonist ivuxolimab. The source of this sequence is an adult with an advanced solid tumor such as melanoma, head and neck, liver or kidney cancer. Written as DNA, the CDR3 is TGTGCCAGCAGTGCACTAGGTGGGGGAGGAGAGACCCAGTACTTC. Translation: CASSALGGGGETQYF.